The 11 T cell receptor beta chains below come from one sample, sequenced in a study of early T cells in non-severe SARS-CoV-2 infection. TCRdb re-analysed the 5' RACE reads in MiXCR, keeping a single row per CDR3 protein. The sample lists fewer than 100,000 distinct CDR3 sequences, around a tenth seen once, with 4.8% in the top ten. Specimen: whole blood. All receptors come from an adult who was a healthcare worker with PCR-confirmed SARS-CoV-2 infection or an uninfected control (not recorded which).

The chain employs TRBV20-1 and TRBJ2-2; D is undetermined. V was trimmed by 3 bases and J by 4 bases, leaving 15 bases between them. From germline, CDR1 is DFQATT and CDR2 SNEGSKA (reference sequence). The CDR3 runs 15 residues. CDR3 nucleotides: TGCAGTGCTAGTTCCACTATGTGGGGCACCGGGGAGCTGTTTTTT. Protein sequence: CSASSTMWGTGELFF.

This clonotype was detected many times. This chain connects TRBV6-6 to TRBJ1-1; D perhaps matches TRBD1 (6 bases). V shed 4 bases and J shed 4 bases, with 16 bases lying between them. This CDR3 is built from 15 residues. CDR1 and CDR2 (germline): MNHNY, SVGAGI (reference sequence). In nucleotides, the CDR3 is TGTGCCAGCAGTTTACCCCCTCGAGGGGGCACTGAAGCTTTCTTT. This codes for CASSLPPRGGTEAFF.

The J gene is TRBJ1-2, the V gene TRBV30; D unclear. Per germline, CDR1 GTSNPN and CDR2 SVGIG (reference sequence). V lost 3 bases and J 4 bases, leaving 9 bases between the germline ends. The CDR3 length is 12 residues. The CDR3 DNA reads as TGTGCCTGGAGCCTCCGATTCTATGGCTACACCTTC. It translates to CAWSLRFYGYTF.

This clonotype was counted ten times or more. V gene TRBV25-1 combines with J gene TRBJ2-1; D is unresolved. Trimming pared 5 bases from V and 4 bases from J, leaving 6 bases between. CDR3 length: 12 amino acids. In germline, CDR1 is MGHDK, CDR2 SYGVNS. The CDR3 is CASSPQYNEQFF. The CDR3 coding sequence is TGTGCCAGCAGTCCTCAATACAATGAGCAGTTCTTC.

The chain combines TRBV11-2 with TRBJ2-1; 11 positions match TRBD2. V lost 5 bases, J lost 8 bases, and 8 bases stayed unmatched. CDR1 and CDR2 (germline): SGHAT, FQNNGV. There are 15 residues in the CDR3. DNA of the CDR3: TGTGCCAGCAGCGCGTTACTAGCGGGAGCCTATGAGCAGTTCTTC. Its translation: CASSALLAGAYEQFF.

Worth noting for this clonotype: Germline is not matched at one junction end, which may reflect a read error. The J gene is TRBJ2-2, the V gene TRBV6-1; TRBD2 agrees at 13 bases. Germline lookup yields CDR1 MNHNS and CDR2 SASEGT. This CDR3 spans 15 amino acids. CDR3 DNA sequence: TGTGCCGGCAGTGGACTAGCGGGAGACACCGGGGAGCTGTTTTTT. It yields the protein CAGSGLAGDTGELFF.

This clonotype was recorded at least ten times. CDR3 region: CASSGDVNSPLHF. CDR3 bases: TGTGCCAGCAGTGGGGACGTTAATTCACCCCTCCACTTT. The J gene is TRBJ1-6, the V gene TRBV2, with D maybe TRBD1 (5 bases). Germline CDR1 is SNHLY and CDR2 is FYNNEI. Between the trimmed V and J ends, which lost 4 bases and 6 bases, there was a span of 7 bases. The CDR3 is 13 amino acids.

This clonotype was detected ten times or more. The gene calls are TRBV12-3 or TRBV12-4 and TRBJ2-7; D ambiguous. The CDR3 runs 15 residues. Trimming shortened V by 5 bases and J by 4 bases, and 18 bases separated the two germline ends. CDR3 in amino acids: CASSPDPAAPYEQYF. The CDR3, as DNA: TGTGCCAGCAGTCCTGACCCCGCCGCCCCTTACGAGCAGTACTTC.

The V call is TRBV6-6, the J call TRBJ2-6, with TRBD1 matching 11 bases. The CDR3 has 17 residues. The germline V gene encodes CDR1 MNHNY and CDR2 SVGAGI (reference sequence). V shed 5 bases, J shed 0 bases, and the junction held 3 bases outside the gene matches. The CDR3 here is CASSTGTGGSGANVLTF. The CDR3 DNA reads TGTGCCAGCAGTACCGGGACAGGGGGCTCTGGGGCCAACGTCCTGACTTTC.

The chain uses TRBV18 and TRBJ2-1; maybe TRBD2 (5 bases). In germline, CDR1 is KGHSH, CDR2 LQKENI. The length of the CDR3 is 17 residues. Trimming removed 0 bases at V and 0 bases at J, with 12 bases between. CDR3 sequence: CASSPPEDFSSYNEQFF. The CDR3 DNA follows: TGTGCCAGCTCACCACCGGAGGATTTTAGCTCCTACAATGAGCAGTTCTTC.

There are many counts of this clonotype. The J gene is TRBJ2-5, the V gene TRBV29-1; D uncertain. CDR1 and CDR2 from the germline V gene are SQVTM and ANQGSEA. V lost 1 base to trimming and J lost 5 bases, with 5 bases between them. This CDR3 comprises 11 residues. The CDR3 nucleotides are TGCAGCGTTGAAGTAGTTGAGACCCAGTACTTC. Translated: CSVEVVETQYF.